Below are 23 T cell receptor beta chains sequenced from a single sample in a study of blood T cell repertoires in COVID-19. The repertoire was sequenced with immunoSEQ multiplex PCR; TCRdb's copy has only in-frame clones and lacks some. The profile shows some 150,000 clones, about 80% of them singletons. Sequenced sample: peripheral blood. The receptors were sampled from a woman in her sixties or seventies with acute or convalescent COVID-19.

The genes are TRBV7-8 and TRBJ1-5; D remains unclear. V was trimmed by 5 bases and J by 1 base, leaving 18 bases between them. The CDR3 spans 17 residues. CDR1 and CDR2 from the germline V gene are SGHVS and FQNEAQ. CDR3 protein: CASSALVRLNSNQPQHF. For the CDR3, the DNA is TGTGCCAGCAGCGCATTAGTTCGGTTGAACAGCAATCAGCCCCAGCATTTT.

The chain recombines TRBV24-1 with TRBJ2-1; 9 nucleotides agree with TRBD1. The CDR3 length is 18 residues. V shed 0 bases, J shed 8 bases, and the junction held 13 bases outside the gene matches. Per germline, CDR1 KGHDR and CDR2 SFDVKD. The CDR3 DNA is TGTGCCACCAGTGATTTGGGCACCGGGACAGGGAAAGCCCATGAGCAGTTCTTC. Its translation is CATSDLGTGTGKAHEQFF.

The chain uses TRBV28 and TRBJ2-5; 11 positions agree with TRBD2. CDR3 length: 16 amino acids. With V trimmed by 5 bases and J by 1 base, 6 bases remained unmatched. CDR1 MDHEN and CDR2 SYDVKM come from the germline V gene. CDR3 amino acids: CASSVASGRRQETQYF. The CDR3, as DNA: TGTGCCAGCAGTGTTGCTAGCGGGAGGCGCCAAGAGACCCAGTACTTC.

The chain has TRBV7-8 and TRBJ2-4, with D possibly matching TRBD1 (5 bases). CDR3 length: 14 amino acids. Germline V lookup: CDR1 SGHVS, CDR2 FQNEAQ. V was clipped by 1 base and J by 7 bases, with 11 bases between them. CDR3 sequence reads: CASSLEWTTNIQYF. The CDR3 region has the DNA TGTGCCAGCAGCTTAGAGTGGACAACTAACATTCAGTACTTC.

The chain links TRBV29-1 to TRBJ2-2; 11 bases agree with TRBD1. J was trimmed by 6 bases and V by 4 bases; bases with no gene match: 4. This CDR3 is 14 amino acids long. Germline V gene data show CDR1 as SQVTM and CDR2 as ANQGSEA. CDR3 in amino acids: CSVGGQGVAGELFF. DNA of the CDR3: TGCAGCGTTGGGGGACAGGGGGTCGCCGGGGAGCTGTTTTTT.

This chain links TRBV5-1 with TRBJ1-2; D possibly corresponds to TRBD1 (6 bases). Germline V gene lookup returns CDR1 SGHRS and CDR2 YFSETQ. This CDR3 has 15 residues. V was shortened by 0 bases and J by 8 bases, with 17 bases between the two germline ends. CDR3 in amino acids: CASSLVGRGESGYTF. In nucleotides, the CDR3 is TGCGCCAGCAGCTTGGTCGGCAGGGGAGAGTCGGGCTACACCTTC.

This rearrangement joins TRBV5-1 to TRBJ1-4, with D unclear. V shed 3 bases and J shed 7 bases, with 10 bases lying between them. In germline, CDR1 is SGHRS, CDR2 YFSETQ. The CDR3 totals 13 residues. CDR3 sequence reads: CASSSFPGEKLFF. CDR3 nucleotide sequence: TGCGCCAGCAGCTCATTCCCCGGTGAAAAACTGTTTTTT.

The genes are TRBV5-1 and TRBJ2-7, with D perhaps TRBD1 (5 bases). Trimming removed 0 bases at V and 6 bases at J, with 7 bases between. Germline V gene data show CDR1 as SGHRS and CDR2 as YFSETQ. The CDR3 contains 12 residues. This CDR3 is CASSLEGPEQYF. The CDR3 DNA follows: TGCGCCAGCAGCTTGGAGGGGCCCGAGCAGTACTTC. The full variable domain, completed using reference TRBV5-1 and TRBJ2-7, is KAGVTQTPRYLIKTRGQQVTLSCSPISGHRSVSWYQQTPGQGLQFLFEYFSETQRNKGNFPGRFSGRQFSNSRSEMNVSTLELGDSALYLCASSLEGPEQYFGPGTRLTVT.

This chain connects TRBV28 to TRBJ1-2, with TRBD1 as a possible D gene (5 bases). The length of the CDR3 is 15 residues. Trimming stripped 7 bases from V and 8 bases from J, with 23 bases between. From germline, CDR1 is MDHEN and CDR2 SYDVKM. The CDR3 spells CASIIAGQGPRGYTF. As DNA, the CDR3 is TGTGCCAGCATCATTGCTGGGCAGGGTCCACGGGGCTACACCTTC.

This chain links TRBV30 with TRBJ2-1; the match to TRBD2 covers 7 bases. The germline V gene has CDR1 GTSNPN and CDR2 SVGIG (reference sequence). The ends lost 3 bases at V and 2 bases at J; junction bases unmatched: 4. This CDR3 is built from 14 residues. In DNA, the CDR3 is TGTGCCTGGAGGACGGGAGGTCCCTACAATGAGCAGTTCTTC. Protein product: CAWRTGGPYNEQFF.

The chain carries TRBV7-9 and TRBJ1-1; 12 bases are a match to TRBD1. The CDR3 is 19 residues long. V was pared by 4 bases and J by 3 bases, with 15 bases of the junction left unmatched. Looked up from germline, CDR1 is SEHNR and CDR2 is FQNEAQ (reference sequence). The CDR3 region has the DNA TGTGCCAGCAGCTGGCGGCGGGGACAGGGGGCCTATCAGTACACTGAAGCTTTCTTT. Translated: CASSWRRGQGAYQYTEAFF.

This clone was counted only a few times. The gene calls are TRBV11-3 and TRBJ2-7; D not certain. Deletions cut 5 bases from V and 8 bases from J, with 16 bases between. CDR1 is SGHNT, CDR2 YENEEA, per germline. CDR3 length equals 13 residues. The CDR3 sequence: CASSALLGTKQYF. In nucleotides, the CDR3 is TGTGCCAGCAGCGCCCTACTCGGTACGAAGCAGTACTTC. Looking up the rest from reference TRBV11-3 and TRBJ2-7 gives the full variable domain: EAGVVQSPRYKIIEKKQPVAFWCNPISGHNTLYWYLQNLGQGPELLIRYENEEAVDDSQLPKDRFSAERLKGVDSTLKIQPAELGDSAVYLCASSALLGTKQYFGPGTRLTVT.

Here the CDR3 reads CASNRGLAGNTGELFF. The CDR3 nucleotides read TGTGCCAGCAACCGGGGACTAGCGGGCAACACCGGGGAGCTGTTTTTT. The V gene is TRBV5-4, the J gene TRBJ2-2, with TRBD2 identical over 12 bases. The CDR3 covers 16 residues. Looked up from germline, CDR1 is SGHNT and CDR2 is YYREEE (reference sequence). With V trimmed by 6 bases and J by 2 bases, 5 bases remained unmatched.

The chain employs TRBV3-1 (or the pseudogene TRBV3-2) and TRBJ2-1, with a possible D match to TRBD2 (7 bases). The CDR3 loop spans 13 amino acids. V was clipped by 8 bases and J by 7 bases, with 15 bases between them. The germline V gene encodes CDR1 LGHDT and CDR2 YNNKEL (reference sequence). CDR3 nucleotide sequence: TGTGCCAGCGGGGGGGCGGCTTGGAATGAGCAGTTCTTC. It yields the protein CASGGAAWNEQFF.

In its sample, this clone was seen once. This chain uses TRBV6-5 with TRBJ1-6; perhaps TRBD1 as D (5 bases). Between the trimmed V and J ends, which lost 6 bases and 7 bases, there was a span of 16 bases. The CDR3 length is 15 residues. The germline V gene encodes CDR1 MNHEY and CDR2 SVGAGI. CDR3 residues: CASREMEGRNSPLHF. The CDR3 DNA sequence: TGTGCCAGCAGAGAGATGGAGGGACGGAATTCACCCCTCCACTTT.

The chain has TRBV28 and TRBJ1-1, with unresolved D. Germline loops: CDR1 MDHEN, CDR2 SYDVKM. Trimming left V 1 base short and J 0 bases short, with 6 bases between. The CDR3 consists of 14 residues. The CDR3 sequence: CASSLYIVNTEAFF. Written as DNA, the CDR3 is TGTGCCAGCAGTTTATATATAGTGAACACTGAAGCTTTCTTT.

This clone has only one observation. This rearrangement joins TRBV7-2 to TRBJ2-1, with D tentatively TRBD1 (5 bases). CDR3 size: 16 residues. V dropped 1 base and J dropped 9 bases, with 19 bases sitting between them. CDR1 SGHTA and CDR2 FQGNSA come from the germline V gene. CDR3 sequence reads: CASSLESGRARGEQFF. The CDR3 nucleotides are TGTGCCAGCAGCTTAGAATCCGGCAGGGCGAGAGGTGAGCAGTTCTTC.

The chain couples TRBV28 to TRBJ2-6, with a possible D match to TRBD1 (7 bases). Trimming stripped 8 bases from V and 0 bases from J, with 11 bases between. The CDR3 loop spans 15 amino acids. From germline, CDR1 is MDHEN and CDR2 SYDVKM. The CDR3 bases are TGTGCCAGCGGAGGGACAGCCTCTGGGGCCAACGTCCTGACTTTC. Protein sequence: CASGGTASGANVLTF. The whole variable domain, remainder taken from reference TRBV28 and TRBJ2-6, is DVKVTQSSRYLVKRTGEKVFLECVQDMDHENMFWYRQDPGLGLRLIYFSYDVKMKEKGDIPEGYSVSREKKERFSLILESASTNQTSMYLCASGGTASGANVLTFGAGSRLTVL.

J is TRBJ1-2 and V is TRBV6-5; D unclear. Trimming left V 7 bases short and J 7 bases short, with 16 bases between. The CDR3 sequence is 13 residues long. Germline values: CDR1 MNHEY, CDR2 SVGAGI. The CDR3 reads CASNPGLGSGYTF. Here the CDR3 DNA reads TGTGCCAGCAATCCGGGCTTAGGGAGTGGCTACACCTTC.

J is TRBJ1-6 and V is TRBV5-1, with TRBD1 identical over 10 bases. This CDR3 has 16 residues. V lost 3 bases and J lost 7; bases outside the gene matches: 7. Per the germline V gene, CDR1 is SGHRS and CDR2 is YFSETQ. The CDR3 coding sequence is TGCGCCAGCAGCTCGGGACAGGGGAAGGGGAATTCACCCCTCCACTTT. It codes for CASSSGQGKGNSPLHF.

The chain is built from TRBV18 and TRBJ2-7, with 7 bases that match TRBD2. CDR3 length equals 14 residues. Germline V lookup: CDR1 KGHSH, CDR2 LQKENI. V trimming: 3 bases; J trimming: 2 bases; junction bases outside the gene matches: 4. In DNA, the CDR3 is TGTGCCAGCTCACCGTCTAGCGGAACCTACGAGCAGTACTTC. It codes for CASSPSSGTYEQYF.

The chain recombines TRBV6-5 with TRBJ1-2, with D tentatively TRBD1 (6 bases). The V end was cut by 6 bases, the J end by 1 base, with 12 bases between. The length of the CDR3 is 14 residues. CDR1 and CDR2 (germline): MNHEY, SVGAGI. The CDR3 sequence is CASRAGDINYGYTF. As DNA, the CDR3 is TGTGCCAGCAGGGCAGGGGACATTAACTATGGCTACACCTTC.

V and J are TRBV27 and TRBJ1-2; maybe TRBD1 (6 bases). This CDR3 has 14 amino acids. Germline CDR1 MNHEY, CDR2 SMNVEV (reference sequence). V lost 3 bases and J lost 4, with 12 bases in between. CDR3 sequence reads: CASSLGAVGYGYTF. DNA for the CDR3: TGTGCCAGCAGTTTGGGGGCGGTTGGCTATGGCTACACCTTC.